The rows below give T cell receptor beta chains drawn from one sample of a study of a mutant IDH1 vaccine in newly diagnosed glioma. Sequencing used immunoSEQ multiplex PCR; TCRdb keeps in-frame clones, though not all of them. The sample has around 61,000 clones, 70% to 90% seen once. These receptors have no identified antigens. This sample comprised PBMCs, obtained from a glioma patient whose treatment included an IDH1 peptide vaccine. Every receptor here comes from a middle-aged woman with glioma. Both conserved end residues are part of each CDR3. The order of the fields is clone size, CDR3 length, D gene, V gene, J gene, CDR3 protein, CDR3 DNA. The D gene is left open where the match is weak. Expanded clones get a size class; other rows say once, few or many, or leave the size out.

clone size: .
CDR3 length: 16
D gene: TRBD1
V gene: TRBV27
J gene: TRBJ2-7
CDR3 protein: CASSSGTGSGSYEQYF
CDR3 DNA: TGTGCCAGCAGTTCCGGGACAGGGAGCGGCTCCTACGAGCAGTACTTC

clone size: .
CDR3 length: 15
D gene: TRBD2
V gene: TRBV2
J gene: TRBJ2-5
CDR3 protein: CASSEGREQQETQYF
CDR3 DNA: TGTGCCAGCAGTGAAGGGCGGGAGCAACAAGAGACCCAGTACTTC

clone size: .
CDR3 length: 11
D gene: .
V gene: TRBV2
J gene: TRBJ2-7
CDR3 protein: CASRVEYEQYF
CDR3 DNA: TGTGCCAGCAGGGTGGAGTACGAGCAGTACTTC

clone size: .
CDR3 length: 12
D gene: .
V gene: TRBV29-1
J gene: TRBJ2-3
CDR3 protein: CSVERDSHTQYF
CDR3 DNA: TGCAGCGTTGAAAGAGACTCGCATACGCAGTATTTT

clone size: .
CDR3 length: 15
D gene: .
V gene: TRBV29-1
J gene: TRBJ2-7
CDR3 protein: CSVVPQPRATNEQYF
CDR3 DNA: TGCAGCGTTGTCCCGCAGCCTAGGGCGACAAACGAGCAGTACTTC

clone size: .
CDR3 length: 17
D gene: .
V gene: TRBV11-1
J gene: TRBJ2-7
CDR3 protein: CASSPQTVASRRVEQYF
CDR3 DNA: TGTGCCAGCAGTCCGCAAACCGTCGCGTCCCGGCGGGTCGAGCAGTACTTC

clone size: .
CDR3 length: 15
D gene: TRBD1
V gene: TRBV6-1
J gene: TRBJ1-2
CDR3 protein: CASKGQAFLGYGYTF
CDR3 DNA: TGTGCCAGCAAGGGACAGGCCTTTCTAGGGTATGGCTACACCTTC

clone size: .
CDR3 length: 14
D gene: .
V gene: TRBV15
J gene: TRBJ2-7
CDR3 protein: CATSRDRLTYEQYF
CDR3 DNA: TGTGCCACCAGCAGAGATCGACTTACTTACGAGCAGTACTTC

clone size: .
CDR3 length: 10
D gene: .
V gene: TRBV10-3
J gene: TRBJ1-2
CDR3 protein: CAGHRKGYTF
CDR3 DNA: TGTGCCGGCCATCGAAAGGGCTACACCTTC

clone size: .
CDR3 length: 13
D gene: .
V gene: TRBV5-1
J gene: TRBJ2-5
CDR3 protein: CASSLDSDKTQYF
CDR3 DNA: TGCGCCAGCAGCTTGGATAGCGACAAGACCCAGTACTTC

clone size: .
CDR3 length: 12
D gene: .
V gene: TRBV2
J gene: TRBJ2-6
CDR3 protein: CASSVGANVLTF
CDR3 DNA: TGTGCCAGCAGTGTTGGGGCCAACGTCCTGACTTTC

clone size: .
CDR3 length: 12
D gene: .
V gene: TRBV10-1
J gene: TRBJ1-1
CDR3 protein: CASSEPTSEAFF
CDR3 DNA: TGCGCCAGCAGTGAGCCGACAAGCGAAGCTTTCTTT

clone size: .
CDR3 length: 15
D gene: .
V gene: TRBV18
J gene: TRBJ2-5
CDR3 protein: CASSPRLGGQETQYF
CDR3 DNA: TGTGCCAGCTCACCAAGGTTAGGGGGCCAAGAGACCCAGTACTTC

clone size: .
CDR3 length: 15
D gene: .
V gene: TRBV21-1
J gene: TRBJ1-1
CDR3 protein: CASSKGTGKKSEAFF
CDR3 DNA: TGTGCCAGCAGCAAAGGGACGGGGAAAAAATCTGAAGCTTTCTTT

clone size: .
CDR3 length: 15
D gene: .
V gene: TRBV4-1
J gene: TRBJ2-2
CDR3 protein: CATRPGEVNTGELFF
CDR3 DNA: TGCGCCACCCGGCCGGGGGAAGTAAACACCGGGGAGCTGTTTTTT

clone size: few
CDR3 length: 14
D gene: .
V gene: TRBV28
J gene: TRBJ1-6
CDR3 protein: CASTPQGISSPLHF
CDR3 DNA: TGTGCCAGCACTCCTCAGGGGATTAGTTCACCCCTCCACTTT

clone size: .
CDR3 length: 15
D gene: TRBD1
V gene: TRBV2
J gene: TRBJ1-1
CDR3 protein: CASSLQGAGNTEAFF
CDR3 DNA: TGTGCCAGCAGTTTACAGGGGGCGGGGAACACTGAAGCTTTCTTT

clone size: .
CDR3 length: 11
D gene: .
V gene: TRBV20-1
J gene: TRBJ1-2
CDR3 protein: CSAGGPGGYTF
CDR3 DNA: TGCAGTGCCGGGGGGCCGGGTGGCTACACCTTC

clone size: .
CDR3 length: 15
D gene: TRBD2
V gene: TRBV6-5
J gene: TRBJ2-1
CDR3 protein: CASRLSGRAYNEQFF
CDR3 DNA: TGTGCCAGCAGGCTTAGCGGGAGGGCTTACAATGAGCAGTTCTTC

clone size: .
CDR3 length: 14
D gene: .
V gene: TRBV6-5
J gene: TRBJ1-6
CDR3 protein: CASTPGLLNSPLHF
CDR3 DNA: TGTGCCAGCACCCCGGGACTTTTGAATTCACCCCTCCACTTT

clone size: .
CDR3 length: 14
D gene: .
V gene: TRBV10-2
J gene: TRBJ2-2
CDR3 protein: CASSATGFAGELFF
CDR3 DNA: TGCGCCAGCAGTGCGACCGGGTTTGCCGGGGAGCTGTTTTTT

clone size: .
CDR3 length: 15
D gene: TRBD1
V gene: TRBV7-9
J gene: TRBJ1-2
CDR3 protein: CASRYPGTGGSGYTF
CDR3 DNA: TGTGCCAGCAGGTACCCCGGGACAGGGGGATCAGGCTACACCTTC

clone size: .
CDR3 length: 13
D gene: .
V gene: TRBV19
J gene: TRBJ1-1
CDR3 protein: CASSIALNTEAFF
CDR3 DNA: TGTGCCAGTAGTATCGCGCTGAACACTGAAGCTTTCTTT

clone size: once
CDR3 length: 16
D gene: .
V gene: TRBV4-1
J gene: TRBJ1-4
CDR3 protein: CASSQLSYLGTEKLFF
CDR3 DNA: TGCGCCAGCAGCCAATTGTCCTATCTTGGGACCGAAAAACTGTTTTTT

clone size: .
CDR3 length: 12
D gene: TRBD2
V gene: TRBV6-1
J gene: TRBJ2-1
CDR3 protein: CASRELAGEQFF
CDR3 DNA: TGTGCCAGCAGGGAACTAGCGGGGGAGCAGTTCTTC

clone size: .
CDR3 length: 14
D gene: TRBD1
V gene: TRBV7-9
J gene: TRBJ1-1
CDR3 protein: CASYKQGVNTEAFF
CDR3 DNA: TGTGCCAGCTACAAACAGGGGGTCAACACTGAAGCTTTCTTT

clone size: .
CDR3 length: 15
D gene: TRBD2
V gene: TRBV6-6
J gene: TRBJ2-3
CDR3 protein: CASSSLAGGTDTQYF
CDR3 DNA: TGTGCCAGCAGTTCTTTAGCGGGAGGCACAGATACGCAGTATTTT

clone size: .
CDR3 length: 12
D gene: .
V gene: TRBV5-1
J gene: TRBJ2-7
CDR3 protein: CASSSTVDEQYF
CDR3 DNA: TGCGCCAGCAGCTCGACTGTGGACGAGCAGTACTTC

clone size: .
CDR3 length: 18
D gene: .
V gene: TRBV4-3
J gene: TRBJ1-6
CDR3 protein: CASSQAPSDSSYNSPLHF
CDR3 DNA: TGCGCCAGCAGCCAAGCCCCGTCGGACTCCTCCTATAATTCACCCCTCCACTTT

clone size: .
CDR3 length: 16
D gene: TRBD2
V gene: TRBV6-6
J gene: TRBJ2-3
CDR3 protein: CASSLPQAGGTDTQYF
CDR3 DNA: TGTGCCAGCAGCCTCCCTCAGGCGGGGGGGACAGATACGCAGTATTTT

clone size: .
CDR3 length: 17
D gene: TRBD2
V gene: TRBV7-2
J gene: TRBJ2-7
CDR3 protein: CASSLGQLAGGHYEQYF
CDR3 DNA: TGTGCCAGCAGCTTAGGACAACTAGCGGGAGGGCACTACGAGCAGTACTTC

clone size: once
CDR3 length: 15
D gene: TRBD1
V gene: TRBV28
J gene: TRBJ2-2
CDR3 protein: CASSFLGGNTGELFF
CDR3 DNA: TGTGCCAGCAGTTTTTTAGGGGGCAACACCGGGGAGCTGTTTTTT

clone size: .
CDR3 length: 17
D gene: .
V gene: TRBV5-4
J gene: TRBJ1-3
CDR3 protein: CASSLGSGRGPGNTIYF
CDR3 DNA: TGTGCCAGCAGCTTGGGATCAGGTCGGGGACCTGGAAACACCATATATTTT

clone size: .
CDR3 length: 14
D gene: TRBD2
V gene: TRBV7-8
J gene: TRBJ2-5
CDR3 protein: CASSSQAGEETQYF
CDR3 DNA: TGTGCCAGCAGCTCGCAAGCGGGAGAAGAGACCCAGTACTTC

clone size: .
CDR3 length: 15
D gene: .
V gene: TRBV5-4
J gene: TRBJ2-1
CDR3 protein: CASSLARNSYNEQFF
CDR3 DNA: TGTGCCAGCAGCTTGGCCAGAAACTCCTACAATGAGCAGTTCTTC

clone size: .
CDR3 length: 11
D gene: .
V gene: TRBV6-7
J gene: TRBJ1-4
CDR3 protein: CAWGRGEKLFF
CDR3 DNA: TGTGCGTGGGGTCGGGGTGAAAAACTGTTTTTT

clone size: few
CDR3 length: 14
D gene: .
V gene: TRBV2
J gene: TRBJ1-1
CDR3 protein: CASNSGGAGTEAFF
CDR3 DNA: TGTGCCAGCAATTCGGGTGGGGCTGGGACTGAAGCTTTCTTT

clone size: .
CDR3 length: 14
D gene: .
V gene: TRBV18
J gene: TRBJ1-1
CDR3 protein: CASSPQGRHTEAFF
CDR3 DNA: TGTGCCAGCTCACCTCAGGGTAGGCACACTGAAGCTTTCTTT

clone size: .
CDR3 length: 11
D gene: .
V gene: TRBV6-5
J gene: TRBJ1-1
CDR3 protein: CASGGRTEAFF
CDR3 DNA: TGTGCCAGTGGGGGCCGCACTGAAGCTTTCTTT

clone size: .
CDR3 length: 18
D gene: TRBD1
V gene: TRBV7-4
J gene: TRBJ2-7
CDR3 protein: CASSLRDRGDDYSYEQYF
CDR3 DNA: TGTGCCAGCAGCTTAAGGGACAGGGGAGACGACTACTCCTACGAGCAGTACTTC

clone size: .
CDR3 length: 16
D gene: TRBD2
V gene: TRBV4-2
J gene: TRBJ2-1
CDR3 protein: CASSLQTSGGRNEQFF
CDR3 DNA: TGTGCCAGCAGCCTCCAGACTAGCGGGGGAAGAAATGAGCAGTTCTTC

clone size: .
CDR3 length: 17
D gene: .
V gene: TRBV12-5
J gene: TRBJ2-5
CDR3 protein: CASGLVLGGVGSETQYF
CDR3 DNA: TGTGCTAGTGGTTTGGTACTCGGCGGGGTCGGGTCGGAGACCCAGTACTTC